Below, 19 T cell receptor beta chains from the same sample are listed, as sequenced in a study of CD8+CD57+ T cells in acquired aplastic anemia. Genomic DNA served as template for TCR beta VDJ and CDR3 profiling. TCRdb reprocessed the reads via MiXCR and lists one record per CDR3 protein. The repertoire holds 150,000 or so distinct CDR3 sequences, with 55% to 70% as singletons. Sequencing was carried out using sorted CD4+, CD8+, or CD8+CD57+ T cells (not recorded which) from PBMCs. These receptors were collected from a human donor in good health.

V gene TRBV7-3 combines with J gene TRBJ1-1; 9 positions match TRBD1. The J segment lost 3 bases and the V segment lost 8 bases, leaving 10 bases of the junction unmatched. Germline lookup yields CDR1 SGHTA and CDR2 FQGTGA. The CDR3 totals 15 residues. The CDR3 coding sequence is TGTGCCAGCTCCGTTTCCCGGGACAGGGACACTGAAGCTTTCTTT. Its protein is CASSVSRDRDTEAFF.

This clonotype was recorded at least ten times. The chain carries TRBV9 and TRBJ2-1; 11 bases fit TRBD2. CDR3 size: 16 residues. V lost 3 bases to trimming and J lost 4 bases; unmatched junction nucleotides: 6. Germline V gives CDR1 SGDLS, CDR2 YYNGEE. CDR3 region: CASSAPGLADYNEQFF. The CDR3 DNA reads as TGTGCCAGCAGCGCCCCGGGACTAGCGGATTACAATGAGCAGTTCTTC.

The chain links TRBV24-1 to TRBJ1-2; D might be TRBD1 (5 bases). Germline CDR1 is KGHDR and CDR2 is SFDVKD. Trimming removed 11 bases from V and 6 bases from J, with 18 bases in between. This CDR3 contains 13 residues. The CDR3 here is CAISSGPMDGYTF. In DNA form, the CDR3 reads TGTGCCATCTCGTCGGGACCGATGGATGGCTACACCTTC.

Details on this clonotype: The junction departs from the called germline gene at one end, perhaps through a read error. The V gene is TRBV15, the J gene TRBJ2-7; 9 bases are shared with TRBD1. This CDR3 region has 16 residues. Germline-derived CDR1 and CDR2 are LNHNV and YYDKDF (reference sequence). The CDR3 is CAASSLTGTGIYEQYF. The CDR3 DNA sequence: TGTGCCGCCAGCAGTTTAACCGGGACAGGGATCTACGAGCAGTACTTC.

The chain recombines TRBV4-2 with TRBJ2-3, with unresolved D. This CDR3 region has 13 residues. Germline V CDR1 and CDR2: LGHNA, YNFKEQ. With 4 bases removed from V and 2 bases from J, the gap between germline ends came to 7 bases. The CDR3 loop is CASSPIVTDTQYF. The CDR3 DNA reads as TGTGCCAGCAGCCCGATAGTCACAGATACGCAGTATTTT.

This chain joins TRBV25-1 and TRBJ2-2, with D maybe TRBD2 (5 bases). The CDR3 is 14 amino acids. V was cut by 5 bases and J by 8 bases, with 15 bases left in between. The germline gives CDR1 MGHDK, CDR2 SYGVNS. CDR3 DNA: TGTGCCAGCAGTACCCCTTCGGAGGTTGGGGAGCTGTTTTTT. It encodes CASSTPSEVGELFF.

This clonotype was seen at least ten times. This chain links TRBV7-9 with TRBJ2-7; 11 bases are shared with TRBD2. CDR1 and CDR2 from the germline V gene are SEHNR and FQNEAQ (reference sequence). J lost 4 bases, V lost 1 base, and 3 bases had no gene match. The CDR3 loop spans 15 amino acids. The CDR3 sequence: CASSLVAGGMYEQYF. Written as DNA, the CDR3 is TGTGCCAGCAGCTTAGTAGCGGGAGGGATGTACGAGCAGTACTTC.

This clonotype is a singleton in its sample. An end of the junction does not agree with germline; a read error may underlie this. This sequence joins TRBV15 and TRBJ1-5; D possibly corresponds to TRBD1 (5 bases). In germline, CDR1 is LNHNV, CDR2 YYDKDF (reference sequence). This CDR3 spans 15 amino acids. The CDR3 DNA follows: TGTGCCACCAGCACACGGGGGGTTAGCAATCAGCCCCGGCATTTT. Protein product: CATSTRGVSNQPRHF.

This chain's CDR3 is CASSLGQGFYEQYF. The DNA of the CDR3 is TGTGCCAGCAGCTTAGGACAGGGGTTCTACGAGCAGTACTTC. This chain joins TRBV7-9 and TRBJ2-7; TRBD1 matches 8 bases. The CDR3 covers 14 residues. V shed 1 base, J shed 3 bases, and the junction held 2 bases outside the gene matches. Germline CDR1 and CDR2: SEHNR and FQNEAQ (reference sequence).

V gene TRBV7-2 combines with J gene TRBJ2-3; D gene uncertain. V was shortened by 1 base and J by 0 bases, with 11 bases between the two germline ends. This CDR3 region has 16 residues. Germline V lookup: CDR1 SGHTA, CDR2 FQGNSA. The CDR3 DNA is TGTGCCAGCAGCTTAGGTTTACATAGAAGCACAGATACGCAGTATTTT. Translation: CASSLGLHRSTDTQYF.

This clonotype was seen a few times. A junction boundary mismatches the germline segment, possibly from a read error. V and J are TRBV7-9 and TRBJ2-5; D is possibly TRBD1 (7 bases). The CDR3 has 14 amino acids. Germline V gives CDR1 SEHNR, CDR2 FQNEAQ (reference sequence). Written as DNA, the CDR3 is TGTGCTAGCAGCGGGCAGGGGGACCAAGAGACCCAGTACTTC. Protein: CASSGQGDQETQYF. The whole variable domain, filled in from reference TRBV7-9 and TRBJ2-5, reads DTGVSQNPRHKITKRGQNVTFRCDPISEHNRLYWYRQTLGQGPEFLTYFQNEAQLEKSRLLSDRFSAERPKGSFSTLEIQRTEQGDSAMYLCASSGQGDQETQYFGPGTRLLVL.

The chain carries TRBV7-9 and TRBJ1-5, with TRBD1 matching over 9 bases. The CDR3 has 14 residues. J gave up 5 bases and V 5 bases, and 4 bases lay outside the gene matches. The V gene's germline CDR1 is SEHNR and CDR2 FQNEAQ (reference sequence). CDR3 sequence reads: CASSPGTGHQPQHF. The CDR3 DNA sequence: TGTGCCAGCAGCCCGGGGACAGGGCATCAGCCCCAGCATTTT.

This clonotype was seen ten or more times. V usage is TRBV19 and J usage is TRBJ2-7; D might be TRBD2 (5 bases). The germline V and J ends were trimmed by 1 base and 7 bases, with 17 bases remaining between them. Germline values: CDR1 LNHDA, CDR2 SQIVND (reference sequence). The CDR3 sequence is 15 residues long. CDR3 nucleotides: TGTGCCAGTAGTATAGGTAAGGCGGCCGGCGGGGAGCAGTACTTC. This sequence encodes CASSIGKAAGGEQYF.

This clonotype was seen many times. V and J are TRBV29-1 and TRBJ2-1; weak D call: TRBD2 (5 bases). Deletions cut 7 bases from V and 12 bases from J, with 16 bases between. Germline values: CDR1 SQVTM, CDR2 ANQGSEA. This CDR3 is built from 11 residues. In DNA form, the CDR3 reads TGCAGCGCCCAGACCGGCCGGGGGCAGTTCTTC. Translation: CSAQTGRGQFF.

Concerning this clonotype itself: Mismatch with germline at one junction end may stem from a read error. The chain's CDR3 is CNVEHSTGANVLTF. The CDR3 nucleotides are TGCAACGTTGAGCACAGTACTGGGGCCAACGTCCTGACTTTC. The chain has TRBV29-1 and TRBJ2-6; D is unclear. Germline CDR1 is SQVTM and CDR2 is ANQGSEA. CDR3 size: 14 residues.

As to this clonotype: This may be a read error: a much more frequent sequence differs by one nucleotide. The chain recombines TRBV27 with TRBJ1-2; a possible D gene is TRBD1 (5 bases). Germline values: CDR1 MNHEY, CDR2 SMNVEV (reference sequence). This CDR3 has 14 amino acids. The CDR3 region has the DNA TGTGCCAGCAAGGAGGGGTTCACTAACTATGGCTACAACTTC. Its protein product is CASKEGFTNYGYNF.

The V and J genes are TRBV7-3 and TRBJ2-1; 11 bases align to TRBD1. Germline V gene data show CDR1 as SGHTA and CDR2 as FQGTGA. Unmatched junction bases numbered 10, after V lost 5 bases and J lost 4 bases. CDR3 length: 17 amino acids. The CDR3 DNA sequence: TGTGCCAGCAGCCCGGACAGGGGGCCCGGGTCGTACAATGAGCAGTTCTTC. Translation gives CASSPDRGPGSYNEQFF.

The V and J genes are TRBV7-9 and TRBJ2-1, with unresolved D. CDR1 and CDR2 (germline): SEHNR, FQNEAQ (reference sequence). The CDR3 is 15 amino acids. V lost 3 bases, J lost 3 bases, and 12 bases lay in between. The CDR3 loop is CASSLGSSLYNEQFF. The CDR3, as DNA: TGTGCCAGCAGCTTGGGGTCATCTCTCTACAATGAGCAGTTCTTC.

This clonotype was observed a handful of times. This chain links TRBV28 with TRBJ1-1, with D tentatively TRBD1 (6 bases). CDR1 and CDR2 (germline): MDHEN, SYDVKM. The CDR3 runs 15 residues. The V end lost 6 bases, the J end lost 1 base, and 15 bases lay between the germline ends. The CDR3 is CASSFGQGGNTEAFF. The CDR3 DNA is TGTGCCAGCAGCTTCGGTCAAGGGGGGAACACTGAAGCTTTCTTT. Filled out from reference TRBV28 and TRBJ1-1, the complete variable domain reads DVKVTQSSRYLVKRTGEKVFLECVQDMDHENMFWYRQDPGLGLRLIYFSYDVKMKEKGDIPEGYSVSREKKERFSLILESASTNQTSMYLCASSFGQGGNTEAFFGQGTRLTVV.